This TCR beta chain is drawn from a study of control samples from healthy donors and cancer patients. This table comes from immunoSEQ multiplex PCR, and its TCRdb copy is limited to in-frame clones, with some not included. Here the sample spans about 130,000 clones, 75% to 95% being singletons. The clonotype originates from a man in his late teens or twenties in good health. Sequencing was done on a sample of blood.

CDR3 DNA: TGTGCCTGGAGTGTACGGTTTGGGCCGGGGAATGAGCAGTTCTTC. Residues: CAWSVRFGPGNEQFF. J is TRBJ2-1 and V is TRBV30; perhaps TRBD2 as D (5 bases). Trimming cost V 0 bases and J 7 bases, with 16 bases left between them. Germline V lookup: CDR1 GTSNPN, CDR2 SVGIG (reference sequence). The CDR3 consists of 15 residues.